This TCR beta chain was sequenced in a study of cytomegalovirus exposure and HLA in healthy donors. Notes on the study in general: Some V segments could not be told apart, so they were left out, TRBV6-2 and TRBV6-3 among them.

As for this clone: The antigen is unknown.

60 Vbeta and 13 Jbeta primers were used in PCR. Some clones are missing from TCRdb's copy, which holds only in-frame ones; the method was immunoSEQ multiplex PCR. The profile shows 80,000 to 100,000 clones, 70% to 75% of them singletons. This CDR3 comprises 14 residues. The junction had 4 bases not matched to a gene; V was cut back by 3 bases and J by 6 bases. Germline V gene lookup returns CDR1 SNHLY and CDR2 FYNNEI. The chain combines TRBV2 with TRBJ1-5; 8 positions match TRBD1. The sequence came from a man between 35 and 55 years old in good health and CMV-seronegative. The sequenced sample was PBMCs. The CDR3 DNA is TGTGCCAGCAGTGAGCAGGGGGCAGGTCAGCCCCAGCATTTT. As protein: CASSEQGAGQPQHF.